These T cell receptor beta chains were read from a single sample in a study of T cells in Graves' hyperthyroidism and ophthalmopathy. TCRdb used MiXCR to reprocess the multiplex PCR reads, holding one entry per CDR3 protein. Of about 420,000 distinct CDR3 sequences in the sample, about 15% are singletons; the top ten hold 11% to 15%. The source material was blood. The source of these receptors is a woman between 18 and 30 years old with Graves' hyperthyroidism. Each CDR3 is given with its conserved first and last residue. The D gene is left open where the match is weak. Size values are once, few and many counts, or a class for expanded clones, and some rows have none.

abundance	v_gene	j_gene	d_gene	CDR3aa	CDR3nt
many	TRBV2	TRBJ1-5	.	CASNRETNQPQHF	TGTGCCAGCAACCGGGAAACCAATCAGCCCCAGCATTTT
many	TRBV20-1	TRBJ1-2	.	CSARDGANYGYTF	TGCAGTGCTAGAGATGGGGCGAACTATGGCTACACCTTC
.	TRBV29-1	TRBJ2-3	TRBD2	CSVRTSGSPDTQYF	TGCAGCGTTCGAACTAGCGGGAGCCCAGATACGCAGTATTTT
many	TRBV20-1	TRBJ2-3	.	CSAEQGTDTQYF	TGCAGTGCCGAGCAGGGGACGGATACGCAGTATTTT
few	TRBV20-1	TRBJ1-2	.	CSAPLGVSNYGYTF	TGCAGTGCCCCCCTTGGGGTCTCTAACTATGGCTACACCTTC
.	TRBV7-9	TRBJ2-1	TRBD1	CASSWTGGTEQFF	TGTGCCAGCAGCTGGACAGGGGGCACTGAGCAGTTCTTC
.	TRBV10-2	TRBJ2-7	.	CASSEALSPGAGEQYF	TGCGCCAGCAGTGAGGCCCTAAGCCCGGGGGCAGGCGAGCAGTACTTC
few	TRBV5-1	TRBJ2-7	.	CASSPDQGPSYEQYF	TGCGCCAGCAGCCCCGATCAAGGGCCATCCTACGAGCAGTACTTC
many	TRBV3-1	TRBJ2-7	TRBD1	CASSQIGTGPYEQYF	TGTGCCAGCAGCCAAATAGGGACAGGGCCATACGAGCAGTACTTC
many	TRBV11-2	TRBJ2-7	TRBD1	CASSPGGVSDEQYF	TGTGCCAGCAGTCCAGGGGGAGTTTCCGACGAGCAGTACTTC
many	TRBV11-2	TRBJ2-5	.	CASSLVQETQYF	TGTGCCAGCAGCTTAGTCCAAGAGACCCAGTACTTC
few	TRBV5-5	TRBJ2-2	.	CASSREPGTPNTGELFF	TGTGCCAGCAGCCGGGAGCCAGGGACACCAAACACCGGGGAGCTGTTTTTT
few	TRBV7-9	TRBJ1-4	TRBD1	CASSSGGQGSTNEKLFF	TGTGCCAGCAGCTCCGGCGGACAGGGATCAACTAATGAAAAACTGTTTTTT
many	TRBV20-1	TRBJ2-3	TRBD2	CSATSGRPYTQYF	TGCAGTGCTACTAGCGGGAGACCGTATACGCAGTATTTT
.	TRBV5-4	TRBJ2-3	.	CASSLRGGEDTQYF	TGTGCCAGCAGCCTGAGGGGGGGGGAGGATACGCAGTATTTT
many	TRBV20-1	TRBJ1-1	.	CSATRDRASEAFF	TGCAGTGCGACCCGGGACCGAGCATCTGAAGCTTTCTTT
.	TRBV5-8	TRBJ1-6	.	CASNLVGHNSPLHF	TGTGCCAGCAACTTGGTGGGCCATAATTCACCCCTCCACTTT
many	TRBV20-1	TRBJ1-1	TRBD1	CSARKQGAFVSEAFF	TGCAGTGCTAGAAAACAGGGGGCTTTTGTTTCTGAAGCTTTCTTT
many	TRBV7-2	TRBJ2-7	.	CASSLAWAVLWEQYF	TGTGCCAGCAGCTTAGCGTGGGCAGTCCTTTGGGAGCAGTACTTC
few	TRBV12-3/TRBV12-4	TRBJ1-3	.	CASSFRVSGNTIYF	TGTGCCAGCAGTTTCAGGGTCTCTGGAAACACCATATATTTT
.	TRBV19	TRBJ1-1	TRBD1	CASSTRNGQGEGTTEAFF	TGTGCCAGTAGTACCAGGAACGGACAGGGCGAGGGGACCACTGAAGCTTTCTTT
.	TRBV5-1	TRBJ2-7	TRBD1	CASSRRPGQGSSYEQYF	TGCGCCAGCAGCCGACGACCCGGACAGGGGAGCTCCTACGAGCAGTACTTC
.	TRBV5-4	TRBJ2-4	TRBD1	CASSLVGTGGSIQYF	TGTGCCAGCAGCTTGGTAGGCACAGGGGGGAGCATTCAGTACTTC
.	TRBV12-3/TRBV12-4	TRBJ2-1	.	CASSFRGNYNEQFF	TGTGCCAGCAGTTTTCGCGGGAACTACAATGAGCAGTTCTTC
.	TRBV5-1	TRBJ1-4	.	CASSVRATATNEKLFF	TGCGCCAGCAGCGTACGGGCCACTGCAACTAATGAAAAACTGTTTTTT
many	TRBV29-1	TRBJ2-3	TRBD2	CSVVGTSGKPPDTQYF	TGCAGCGTTGTGGGGACTAGCGGGAAGCCACCGGATACGCAGTATTTT
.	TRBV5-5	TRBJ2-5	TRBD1	CASSPRQGSGETQYF	TGTGCCAGCAGCCCCCGACAGGGCAGTGGAGAGACCCAGTACTTC
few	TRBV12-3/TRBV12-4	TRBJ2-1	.	CASSLFLSQGGYNEQFF	.
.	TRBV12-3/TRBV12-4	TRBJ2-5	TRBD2	CASSLSGLAGKETQYF	TGTGCCAGCAGTTTGTCAGGACTAGCGGGTAAAGAGACCCAGTACTTC
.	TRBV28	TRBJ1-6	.	CASSKFSGYPLHF	TGTGCCAGCAGCAAGTTCTCCGGGTACCCCCTCCACTTT
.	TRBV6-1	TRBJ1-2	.	CASSVRPTGSYGYTF	TGTGCCAGCAGTGTCCGACCTACAGGGAGCTATGGCTACACCTTC
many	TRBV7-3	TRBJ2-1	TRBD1	CASSLKVRDRVTNNEQFF	TGTGCCAGCAGCTTAAAGGTCCGAGACAGGGTCACTAACAATGAGCAGTTCTTC
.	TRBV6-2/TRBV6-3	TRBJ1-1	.	CASSSNGAGETEAFF	TGTGCCAGCAGTTCCAACGGGGCAGGGGAAACTGAAGCTTTCTTT
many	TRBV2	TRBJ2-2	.	CASRPLVNTGELFF	TGTGCCAGCAGACCCCTAGTGAACACCGGGGAGCTGTTTTTT
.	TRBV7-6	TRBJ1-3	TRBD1	CASSPTGVPGNTIYF	TGTGCCAGCAGCCCTACAGGGGTCCCTGGAAACACCATATATTTT
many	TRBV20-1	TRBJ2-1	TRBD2	CSASVAGGGEQFF	TGCAGTGCTTCTGTAGCGGGAGGGGGTGAGCAGTTCTTC
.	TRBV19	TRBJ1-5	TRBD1	CASSPLQGANQPQHF	TGTGCCAGTAGTCCCTTGCAGGGGGCGAATCAGCCCCAGCATTTT
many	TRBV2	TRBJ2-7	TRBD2	CASSEREGDEQYF	TGTGCCAGCAGTGAAAGGGAGGGAGACGAGCAGTACTTC
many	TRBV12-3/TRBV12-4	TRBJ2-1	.	CASSLSEFYNEQFF	TGTGCCAGCAGTCTGTCGGAGTTCTACAATGAGCAGTTCTTC